Each of the 4 T cell receptor beta chains below was sequenced from the same sample in a study of T cell changes during pregnancy in multiple sclerosis. Some clones are missing from TCRdb's copy, which holds only in-frame ones; the method was immunoSEQ multiplex PCR. The sample lists tens of thousands of clones; 75% to 95% were seen once. Sample: CD4+ T cells from peripheral blood mononuclear cells, taken in the second trimester of pregnancy. The receptors were gathered from a female donor in good health, enrolled as a control in a pregnancy study.

This clone was recorded only once. V is TRBV28 and J is TRBJ2-1; 7 positions agree with TRBD1. Per germline, CDR1 MDHEN and CDR2 SYDVKM. V lost 2 bases, J lost 3 bases, and 7 bases stayed unmatched. The CDR3 is 16 amino acids. The DNA of the CDR3 is TGTGCCAGCAGTTTAGGTGGAGGACAGGTCTACAATGAGCAGTTCTTC. Its translation: CASSLGGGQVYNEQFF. Combining the CDR3 with reference TRBV28 and TRBJ2-1 gives the whole variable domain DVKVTQSSRYLVKRTGEKVFLECVQDMDHENMFWYRQDPGLGLRLIYFSYDVKMKEKGDIPEGYSVSREKKERFSLILESASTNQTSMYLCASSLGGGQVYNEQFFGPGTRLTVL.

The chain employs TRBV5-4 and TRBJ2-5, with D possibly TRBD2 on 6 matching bases. CDR3 size: 14 residues. Germline CDR1 and CDR2: SGHNT and YYREEE (reference sequence). The V and J ends lost 0 bases and 4 bases respectively, with 10 bases between them. CDR3 amino acids: CASSLDAGTETQYF. In DNA form, the CDR3 reads TGTGCCAGCAGCTTGGATGCGGGGACAGAGACCCAGTACTTC.

The V gene is TRBV9, the J gene TRBJ1-2; D may be TRBD1 (5 bases). CDR3 length equals 14 residues. The germline V gene has CDR1 SGDLS and CDR2 YYNGEE. Trimming took 1 base from V and 5 from J, leaving 12 bases between them. The CDR3 reads CASSVRTGNYGYTF. CDR3 bases: TGTGCCAGCAGCGTAAGAACAGGAAATTATGGCTACACCTTC.

This chain uses TRBV27 with TRBJ1-5; TRBD1 matches 8 bases. V shed 6 bases and J 6 bases; nucleotides not matched to a gene: 7. CDR3 length: 14 amino acids. In germline, CDR1 is MNHEY, CDR2 SMNVEV (reference sequence). CDR3 protein: CASRPGQGGQPQHF. As DNA, the CDR3 is TGTGCCAGCAGGCCTGGACAGGGAGGTCAGCCCCAGCATTTT.